The 21 T cell receptor beta chains given below trace back to one sample, sequenced in a study of blood T cell repertoires in COVID-19. Clones were sequenced by immunoSEQ multiplex PCR, and TCRdb holds only the in-frame ones, with some missing. The sample lists 60,000 or so clones, approximately 82% occurring once. The source material was peripheral blood. These receptor sequences come from a man aged 60-69 years with acute or convalescent COVID-19.

This clone was seen just once. The chain links TRBV4-1 to TRBJ1-6; 7 positions match TRBD1. Germline CDR1 is MGHRA and CDR2 is YSYEKL. With 4 bases clipped from V and 10 bases from J, the junction kept 7 bases outside the gene matches. The CDR3 spans 14 residues. CDR3: CASSRGGAESPLHF. The CDR3 nucleotides are TGCGCCAGCAGCCGAGGGGGCGCGGAGTCACCCCTCCACTTT.

The CDR3 DNA sequence: TGTGCCAGCAGGGCCGACAGGGACCCGGAGACCCAGTACTTC. This translates into CASRADRDPETQYF. The chain carries TRBV6-5 and TRBJ2-5; 7 nucleotides match TRBD1. Germline loops: CDR1 MNHEY, CDR2 SVGAGI. CDR3 size: 14 residues. V was clipped by 6 bases and J by 5 bases; unmatched bases: 9.

The rearrangement links TRBV12-5 to TRBJ2-5; D gene ambiguous. Germline V CDR1 and CDR2: LGHNT, FRNRAP. The CDR3 is 15 residues long. Between the trimmed V and J ends, which lost 0 bases and 4 bases, there was a span of 12 bases. The CDR3 coding sequence is TGTGCTAGTGGTTTGGTACTGGGCCCCACAGAGACCCAGTACTTC. It specifies CASGLVLGPTETQYF.

The chain carries TRBV19 and TRBJ2-7; D call uncertain. V lost 5 bases to trimming and J lost 2 bases, with 7 bases between them. The CDR3 is 12 residues long. CDR1 LNHDA and CDR2 SQIVND come from the germline V gene (reference sequence). The CDR3 sequence is CASSPRAYEQYF. As DNA, the CDR3 is TGTGCCAGTAGTCCGCGAGCCTACGAGCAGTACTTC.

The rearrangement joins TRBV19 to TRBJ1-4; D call uncertain. V lost 5 bases, J lost 1 base, and 11 bases lay in between. This CDR3 contains 15 residues. The germline CDR1 and CDR2 sequences are LNHDA and SQIVND (reference sequence). CDR3 in amino acids: CASSARGLTNEKLFF. The CDR3 DNA reads TGTGCCAGTAGTGCACGGGGATTAACTAATGAAAAACTGTTTTTT.

This chain links TRBV5-1 with TRBJ1-6; TRBD1 might be the D (6 bases). With 3 bases removed from V and 9 bases from J, the gap between germline ends came to 22 bases. CDR3 length equals 17 residues. The germline V gene has CDR1 SGHRS and CDR2 YFSETQ. In DNA form, the CDR3 reads TGCGCCAGCAGCTCGCTGCGTGGGGGGGCTGGAGGTTCACCCCTCCACTTT. Its translation is CASSSLRGGAGGSPLHF.

The chain couples TRBV27 to TRBJ1-2, with TRBD1 matching over 7 bases. J lost 1 base, V lost 5 bases, and 7 bases had no gene match. Germline CDR1 and CDR2: MNHEY and SMNVEV (reference sequence). This CDR3 has 15 amino acids. CDR3 amino acids: CASSTGTEGNYGYTF. The CDR3 DNA sequence: TGTGCCAGCAGTACTGGGACAGAGGGTAACTATGGCTACACCTTC.

On this clone itself: This sample includes further DNA sequences coding for the same CDR3. V is TRBV5-4 and J is TRBJ1-2; possibly TRBD1 for D (5 bases). The CDR3 spans 17 residues. Trimming left V 5 bases short and J 4 bases short, with 24 bases between. Looked up from germline, CDR1 is SGHNT and CDR2 is YYREEE (reference sequence). The CDR3 region is CASRAGTGVRFGYGYTF. In DNA, the CDR3 is TGTGCCAGCAGAGCCGGGACGGGGGTACGATTTGGCTATGGCTACACCTTC. The variable domain in full, completed from reference TRBV5-4 and TRBJ1-2, reads ETGVTQSPTHLIKTRGQQVTLRCSSQSGHNTVSWYQQALGQGPQFIFQYYREEENGRGNFPPRFSGLQFPNYSSELNVNALELDDSALYLCASRAGTGVRFGYGYTFGSGTRLTVV.

In DNA form, the CDR3 reads TGTGCCAGCAGCGTAGCGAGCTCTGGAAACACCATATATTTT. Protein sequence: CASSVASSGNTIYF. The genes are TRBV9 and TRBJ1-3; D not resolved. The V end was cut by 0 bases, the J end by 0 bases, with 4 bases between. The CDR3 is made up of 14 amino acids. CDR1 and CDR2 (germline): SGDLS, YYNGEE.

The chain is built from TRBV7-2 and TRBJ1-6, with D uncertain. The CDR3 consists of 12 residues. The germline CDR1 and CDR2 sequences are SGHTA and FQGNSA. The V end was cut by 4 bases, the J end by 4 bases, with 2 bases between. The CDR3 reads CASSSYNSPLHF. The CDR3 DNA sequence: TGTGCCAGCAGCTCATATAATTCACCCCTCCACTTT.

The V gene is TRBV11-2, the J gene TRBJ2-1, with D unclear. Germline V gene sequence: CDR1 SGHAT, CDR2 FQNNGV. Trimming shortened V by 2 bases and J by 13 bases, and 15 bases separated the two germline ends. The CDR3 covers 13 residues. CDR3 in DNA: TGTGCCAGCAGCTTAAACCCCCAAGGCGGTCAGTTCTTC. It translates to CASSLNPQGGQFF.

This chain joins TRBV7-2 and TRBJ2-2; 9 bases are a match to TRBD1. Trimming took 2 bases from V and 5 from J; bases not matched to a gene: 3. The length of the CDR3 is 15 residues. The germline V gene encodes CDR1 SGHTA and CDR2 FQGNSA. The CDR3 region has the DNA TGTGCCAGCAGCTTACGGACAGGGGAGACCGGGGAGCTGTTTTTT. The encoded protein is CASSLRTGETGELFF.

The V call is TRBV5-1, the J call TRBJ1-6; D uncertain. Germline assignment: CDR1 SGHRS and CDR2 YFSETQ. The CDR3 spans 14 residues. Trimming removed 4 bases at V and 7 bases at J, with 12 bases between. The CDR3 protein is CASSIDRGNSPLHF. CDR3 bases: TGCGCCAGCAGCATTGACCGCGGAAATTCACCCCTCCACTTT.

The rearrangement joins TRBV5-1 to TRBJ2-5; 10 bases are a match to TRBD2. From germline, CDR1 is SGHRS and CDR2 YFSETQ. The CDR3 consists of 16 residues. V shed 2 bases and J 3 bases; nucleotides not matched to a gene: 7. CDR3 nucleotides: TGCGCCAGCAGCTTCTCTCTAGCGGGGGTAGAAGAGACCCAGTACTTC. Translated, it gives CASSFSLAGVEETQYF.

This chain links TRBV7-2 with TRBJ1-4; 11 bases are shared with TRBD1. V trimming: 4 bases; J trimming: 0 bases; junction bases outside the gene matches: 4. CDR1 is SGHTA and CDR2 is FQGNSA in the germline V gene. The CDR3 length is 17 residues. This CDR3 is CASSWTGGGSTNEKLFF. The CDR3 coding sequence is TGTGCCAGCAGCTGGACAGGGGGCGGGTCAACTAATGAAAAACTGTTTTTT.

This clone is a singleton in its sample. V is TRBV10-3 and J is TRBJ2-7; D call uncertain. CDR3 length equals 10 residues. Trimming pared 10 bases from V and 6 bases from J, leaving 10 bases between. Germline V CDR1 and CDR2: ENHRY, SYGVKD. CDR3 loop: CATLAAEQYF. The CDR3 DNA follows: TGTGCCACCCTCGCGGCCGAGCAGTACTTC.

The J gene is TRBJ2-1, the V gene TRBV6-6; weak D call: TRBD1 (6 bases). In germline, CDR1 is MNHNY, CDR2 SVGAGI (reference sequence). The CDR3 length is 12 residues. Between the trimmed V and J ends, which lost 4 bases and 7 bases, there was a span of 8 bases. The CDR3 here is CASSSGQNEQFF. Here the CDR3 DNA reads TGTGCCAGCAGTTCCGGACAGAATGAGCAGTTCTTC.

This clone was observed a single time. Here the CDR3 DNA reads TGTGCCAGCAGCGTACGACAGGGGATGAACACTGAAGCTTTCTTT. This codes for CASSVRQGMNTEAFF. V and J are TRBV9 and TRBJ1-1, with TRBD1 identical over 8 bases. Germline CDR1 SGDLS, CDR2 YYNGEE. After removal of 1 base from V and 0 bases from J, the junction contained 2 bases not matched to a gene. This CDR3 is 15 amino acids long.

In its sample, this clone was seen once. The rearrangement joins TRBV28 to TRBJ1-3; possible D gene TRBD1, 6 bases. The germline V gene encodes CDR1 MDHEN and CDR2 SYDVKM. The CDR3 totals 15 residues. With 5 bases removed from V and 0 bases from J, the gap between germline ends came to 11 bases. CDR3 nucleotides: TGTGCCAGCAGTCAACTCAGGGGCTCTGGAAACACCATATATTTT. Translating gives CASSQLRGSGNTIYF. Using reference TRBV28 and TRBJ1-3 for the parts outside the CDR3, the full variable domain is DVKVTQSSRYLVKRTGEKVFLECVQDMDHENMFWYRQDPGLGLRLIYFSYDVKMKEKGDIPEGYSVSREKKERFSLILESASTNQTSMYLCASSQLRGSGNTIYFGEGSWLTVV.

The chain links TRBV25-1 to TRBJ1-1; 7 bases fit TRBD1. Looked up from germline, CDR1 is MGHDK and CDR2 is SYGVNS. V shed 9 bases and J 1 base; nucleotides not matched to a gene: 14. The CDR3 has 16 amino acids. The CDR3 region is CASRGEPGQKNTEAFF. As DNA, the CDR3 is TGTGCCAGTAGGGGAGAACCGGGACAGAAGAACACTGAAGCTTTCTTT.

The CDR3 sequence: CASSGTGRRETQYF. For the CDR3, the DNA is TGTGCCAGCAGTGGGACAGGCAGGCGAGAGACCCAGTACTTC. The chain links TRBV2 to TRBJ2-5; 7 bases align to TRBD1. The CDR3 runs 14 residues. V was clipped by 4 bases and J by 4 bases; unmatched bases: 6. CDR1 is SNHLY, CDR2 FYNNEI, per germline. Supplemented by reference TRBV2 and TRBJ2-5, the full variable domain reads EPEVTQTPSHQVTQMGQEVILRCVPISNHLYFYWYRQILGQKVEFLVSFYNNEISEKSEIFDDQFSVERPDGSNFTLKIRSTKLEDSAMYFCASSGTGRRETQYFGPGTRLLVL.